This TCR beta chain was obtained from a study of blood T cell repertoires in COVID-19. Across the whole study: The United States, Italy and Spain were the sources of the acute and convalescent COVID-19 samples.

CDR3 size: 15 residues. V dropped 0 bases and J dropped 6; count of bases not matched to a gene: 2. CDR1 and CDR2 from the germline V gene are SGHTA and FQGNSA. Source study methods: It was from reference gene primer amplification that nucleated cell counts were estimated. Here immunoSEQ multiplex PCR was the method, and the copy in TCRdb shows in-frame clones only, minus some. Clone size and V and J calls were adopted from that table, with D and trimming inferred from the DNA. The data contain about 66,000 clones, more than 70% of them seen just once; the ten biggest clones take up approximately 3.5%.

This receptor was obtained from a man aged 65-85 years with acute or convalescent COVID-19. Specimen: peripheral blood. J is TRBJ2-1 and V is TRBV7-2, with 10 bases fitting TRBD2. The CDR3 spells CASSLASGGPNEQFF. The CDR3 bases are TGTGCCAGCAGCTTAGCTAGCGGGGGGCCCAATGAGCAGTTCTTC.